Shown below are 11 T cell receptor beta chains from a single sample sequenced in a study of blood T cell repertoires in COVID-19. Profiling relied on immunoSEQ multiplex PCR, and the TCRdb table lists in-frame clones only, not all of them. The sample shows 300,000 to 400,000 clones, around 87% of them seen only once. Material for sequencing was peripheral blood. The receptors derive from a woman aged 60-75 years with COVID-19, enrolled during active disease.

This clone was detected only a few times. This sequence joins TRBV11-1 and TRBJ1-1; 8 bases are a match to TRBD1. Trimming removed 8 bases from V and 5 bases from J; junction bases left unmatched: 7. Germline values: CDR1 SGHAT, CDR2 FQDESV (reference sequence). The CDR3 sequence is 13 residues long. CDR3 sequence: CASQGQEQTEAFF. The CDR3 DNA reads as TGTGCCAGCCAGGGACAGGAGCAAACTGAAGCTTTCTTT.

CDR3 nucleotides: TGTGCCAGCTCCCAGGGAGGGGGCAATCAGCCCCAGCATTTT. Its protein product is CASSQGGGNQPQHF. This chain connects TRBV18 to TRBJ1-5, with D tentatively TRBD1 (5 bases). V lost 6 bases, J lost 2 bases, and 11 bases lay in between. From germline, CDR1 is KGHSH and CDR2 LQKENI. The CDR3 is 14 amino acids.

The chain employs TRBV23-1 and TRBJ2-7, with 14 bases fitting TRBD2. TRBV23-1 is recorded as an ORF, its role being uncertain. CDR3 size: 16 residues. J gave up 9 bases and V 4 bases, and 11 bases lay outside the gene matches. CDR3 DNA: TGCGCCAGCAGTCTGAGGCTAGGACTAGCGGGGGGTGGGCAGTACTTC. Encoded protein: CASSLRLGLAGGGQYF.

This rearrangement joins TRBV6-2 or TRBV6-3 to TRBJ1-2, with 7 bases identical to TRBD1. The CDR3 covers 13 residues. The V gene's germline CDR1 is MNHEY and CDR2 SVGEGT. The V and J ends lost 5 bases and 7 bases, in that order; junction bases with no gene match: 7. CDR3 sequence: CASSRQGGSGYTF. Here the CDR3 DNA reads TGTGCCAGCAGTCGACAGGGAGGAAGTGGCTACACCTTC.

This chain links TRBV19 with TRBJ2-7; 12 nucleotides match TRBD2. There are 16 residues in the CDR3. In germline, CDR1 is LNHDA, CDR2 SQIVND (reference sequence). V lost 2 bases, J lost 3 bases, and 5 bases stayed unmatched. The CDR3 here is CASSIWTSGALYEQYF. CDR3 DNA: TGTGCCAGTAGTATATGGACTAGCGGGGCCCTCTACGAGCAGTACTTC.

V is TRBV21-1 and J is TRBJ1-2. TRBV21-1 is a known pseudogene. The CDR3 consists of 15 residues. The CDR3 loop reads CASSKAGGNHYGYTF. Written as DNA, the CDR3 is TGTGCCAGCAGCAAGGCCGGGGGGAACCACTATGGCTACACCTTC.

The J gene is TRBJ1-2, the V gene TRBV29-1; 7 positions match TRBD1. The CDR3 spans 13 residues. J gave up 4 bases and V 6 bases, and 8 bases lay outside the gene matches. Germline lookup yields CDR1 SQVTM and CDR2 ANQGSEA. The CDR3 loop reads CSVGTASVYGYTF. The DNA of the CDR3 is TGCAGCGTGGGGACAGCCTCCGTCTATGGCTACACCTTC.

Written as DNA, the CDR3 is TGTGCCAGCAGCGGCGGACTAGCGGGGGGCAGGAGGGACGGGGAGCTGTTTTTT. It yields the protein CASSGGLAGGRRDGELFF. The rearrangement joins TRBV9 to TRBJ2-2; 14 nucleotides line up with TRBD2. This CDR3 comprises 18 residues. V shed 3 bases and J 7 bases; nucleotides not matched to a gene: 11. The germline gives CDR1 SGDLS, CDR2 YYNGEE.

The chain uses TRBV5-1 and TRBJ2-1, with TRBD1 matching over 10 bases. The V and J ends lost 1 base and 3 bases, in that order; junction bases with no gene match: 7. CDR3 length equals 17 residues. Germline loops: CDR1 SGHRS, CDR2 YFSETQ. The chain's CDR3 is CASSLPGTGVNYNEQFF. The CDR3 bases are TGCGCCAGCAGCTTGCCCGGGACAGGGGTTAACTACAATGAGCAGTTCTTC.

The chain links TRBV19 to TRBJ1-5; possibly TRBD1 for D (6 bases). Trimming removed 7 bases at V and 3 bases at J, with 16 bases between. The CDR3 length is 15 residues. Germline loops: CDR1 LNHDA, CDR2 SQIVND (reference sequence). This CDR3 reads CASTSIRQDNQPQHF. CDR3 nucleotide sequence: TGTGCCAGTACCTCGATAAGACAGGACAATCAGCCCCAGCATTTT.

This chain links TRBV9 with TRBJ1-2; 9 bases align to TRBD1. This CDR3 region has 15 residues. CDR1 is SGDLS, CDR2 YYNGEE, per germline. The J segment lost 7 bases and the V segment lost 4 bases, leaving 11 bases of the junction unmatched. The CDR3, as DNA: TGTGCCAGCAGCAAAAATGTCGGGACAGGGCTTGGCTACACCTTC. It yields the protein CASSKNVGTGLGYTF. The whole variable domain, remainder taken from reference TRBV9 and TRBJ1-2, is DSGVTQTPKHLITATGQRVTLRCSPRSGDLSVYWYQQSLDQGLQFLIQYYNGEERAKGNILERFSAQQFPDLHSELNLSSLELGDSALYFCASSKNVGTGLGYTFGSGTRLTVV.